This T cell receptor (beta chain) emerged from a study of T cells in Graves' hyperthyroidism and ophthalmopathy. Each diagnosis was grounded in clinical symptoms, serum thyroxine and TRAb, thyroid ultrasound, and orbital computed tomography. Extraction of PBMCs used around 9.6 ml of fresh peripheral blood. This clonotype appeared a few times. CDR3 length: 13 residues. Germline values: CDR1 MNHEY, CDR2 SMNVEV (reference sequence). V shed 6 bases and J shed 3 bases, with 11 bases lying between them. TCR beta CDR3 regions were amplified from RNA transcripts. The HTBI primer set served for first-round RT-PCR of the TCR CDR3. TCRdb called the multiplex PCR reads again in MiXCR, with one record for every CDR3 protein. The sample contains around 180,000 distinct CDR3 sequences, about 18% of which appear only once.

This TCR was recovered from a woman between 50 and 59 years old with Graves' hyperthyroidism. V usage is TRBV27 and J usage is TRBJ1-2; D gene ambiguous. Sequencing was carried out using blood. The CDR3 DNA is TGTGCCAGCAGGCGGGGATGGGACTATGGCTACACCTTC. It is translated as CASRRGWDYGYTF.